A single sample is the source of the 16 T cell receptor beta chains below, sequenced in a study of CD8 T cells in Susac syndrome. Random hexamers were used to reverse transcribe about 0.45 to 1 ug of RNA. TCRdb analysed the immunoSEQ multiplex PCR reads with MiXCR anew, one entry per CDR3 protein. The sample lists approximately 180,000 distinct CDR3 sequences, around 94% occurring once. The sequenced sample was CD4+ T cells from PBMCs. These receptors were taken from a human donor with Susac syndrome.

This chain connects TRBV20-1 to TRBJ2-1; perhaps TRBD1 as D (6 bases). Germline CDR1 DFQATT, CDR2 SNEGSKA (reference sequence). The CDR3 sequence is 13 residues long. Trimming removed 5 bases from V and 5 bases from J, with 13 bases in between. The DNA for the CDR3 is TGCAGTGCTGTCGGACAGACAGACAATGAGCAGTTCTTC. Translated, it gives CSAVGQTDNEQFF.

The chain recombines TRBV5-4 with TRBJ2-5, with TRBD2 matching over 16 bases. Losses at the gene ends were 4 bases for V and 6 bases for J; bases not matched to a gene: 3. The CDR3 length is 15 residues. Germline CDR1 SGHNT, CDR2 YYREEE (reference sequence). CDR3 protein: CASSGTSGRAQTQYF. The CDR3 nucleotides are TGTGCCAGCAGCGGGACTAGCGGGAGGGCCCAGACCCAGTACTTC.

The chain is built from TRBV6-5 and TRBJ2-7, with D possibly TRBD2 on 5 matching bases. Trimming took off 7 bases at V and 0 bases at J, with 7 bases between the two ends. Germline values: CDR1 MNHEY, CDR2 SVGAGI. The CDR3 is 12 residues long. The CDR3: CASTGSSYEQYF. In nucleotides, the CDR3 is TGTGCCAGCACGGGGAGCTCCTACGAGCAGTACTTC.

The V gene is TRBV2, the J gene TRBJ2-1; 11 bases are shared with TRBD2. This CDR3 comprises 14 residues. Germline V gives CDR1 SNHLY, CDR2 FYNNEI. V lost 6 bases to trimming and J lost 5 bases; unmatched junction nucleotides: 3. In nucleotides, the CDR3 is TGTGCCAGCAGGGGGACTAGCGGCAACAATGAGCAGTTCTTC. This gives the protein CASRGTSGNNEQFF.

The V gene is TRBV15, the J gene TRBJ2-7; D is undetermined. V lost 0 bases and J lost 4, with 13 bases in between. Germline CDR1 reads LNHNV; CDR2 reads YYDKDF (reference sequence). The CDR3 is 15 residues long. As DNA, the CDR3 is TGTGCCACCAGCAGAGATAAGGCTCTTCTATACGAGCAGTACTTC. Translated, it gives CATSRDKALLYEQYF. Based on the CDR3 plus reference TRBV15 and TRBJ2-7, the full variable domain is DAMVIQNPRYQVTQFGKPVTLSCSQTLNHNVMYWYQQKSSQAPKLLFHYYDKDFNNEADTPDNFQSRRPNTSFCFLDIRSPGLGDTAMYLCATSRDKALLYEQYFGPGTRLTVT.

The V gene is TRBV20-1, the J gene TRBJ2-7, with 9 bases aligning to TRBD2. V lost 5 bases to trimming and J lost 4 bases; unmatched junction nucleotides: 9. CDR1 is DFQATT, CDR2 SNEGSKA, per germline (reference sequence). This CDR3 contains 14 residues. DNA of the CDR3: TGCAGTGCTTCTAAGACTAGCGGAAAGTACGAGCAGTACTTC. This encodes CSASKTSGKYEQYF.

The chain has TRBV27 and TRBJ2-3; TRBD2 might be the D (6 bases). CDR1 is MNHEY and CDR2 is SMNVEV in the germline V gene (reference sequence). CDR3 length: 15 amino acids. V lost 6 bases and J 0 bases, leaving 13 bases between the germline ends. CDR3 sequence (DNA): TGTGCCAGCAGAGGGAATAGCGGTAGCACAGATACGCAGTATTTT. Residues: CASRGNSGSTDTQYF.

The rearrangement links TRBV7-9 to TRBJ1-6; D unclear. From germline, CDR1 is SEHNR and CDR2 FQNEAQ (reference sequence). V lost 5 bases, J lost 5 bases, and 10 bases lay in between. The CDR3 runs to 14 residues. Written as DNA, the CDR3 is TGTGCCAGCAGCAAGGGTGTGGATAATTCACCCCTCCACTTT. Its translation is CASSKGVDNSPLHF.

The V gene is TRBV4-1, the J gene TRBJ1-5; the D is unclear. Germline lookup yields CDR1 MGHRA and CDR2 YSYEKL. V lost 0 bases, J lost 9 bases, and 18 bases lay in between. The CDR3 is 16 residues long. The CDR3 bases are TGCGCCAGCAGCCAAGATCCCTTAACGGCTAGTCGGCCCCAGCATTTT. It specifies CASSQDPLTASRPQHF.

The CDR3 loop reads CASSQQGGSYEQYF. The CDR3, as DNA: TGTGCCAGCAGCCAACAGGGGGGCTCCTACGAGCAGTACTTC. V and J are TRBV12-3 or TRBV12-4 and TRBJ2-7; 8 nucleotides align to TRBD1. J was trimmed by 0 bases and V by 6 bases; bases with no gene match: 4. The CDR3 spans 14 residues.

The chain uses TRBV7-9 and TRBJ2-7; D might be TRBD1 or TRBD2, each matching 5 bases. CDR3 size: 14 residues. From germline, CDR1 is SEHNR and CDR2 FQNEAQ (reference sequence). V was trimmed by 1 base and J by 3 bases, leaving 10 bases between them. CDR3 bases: TGTGCCAGCAGCTTAGGGGACGAGCTCTACGAGCAGTACTTC. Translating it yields CASSLGDELYEQYF.

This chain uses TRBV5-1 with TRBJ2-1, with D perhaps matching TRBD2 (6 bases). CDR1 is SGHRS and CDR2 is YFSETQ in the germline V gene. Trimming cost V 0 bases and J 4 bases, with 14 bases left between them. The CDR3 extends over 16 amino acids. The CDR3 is CASSLASSGPYNEQFF. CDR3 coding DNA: TGCGCCAGCAGCTTGGCCAGTAGCGGACCTTACAATGAGCAGTTCTTC. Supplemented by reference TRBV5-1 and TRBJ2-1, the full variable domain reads KAGVTQTPRYLIKTRGQQVTLSCSPISGHRSVSWYQQTPGQGLQFLFEYFSETQRNKGNFPGRFSGRQFSNSRSEMNVSTLELGDSALYLCASSLASSGPYNEQFFGPGTRLTVL.

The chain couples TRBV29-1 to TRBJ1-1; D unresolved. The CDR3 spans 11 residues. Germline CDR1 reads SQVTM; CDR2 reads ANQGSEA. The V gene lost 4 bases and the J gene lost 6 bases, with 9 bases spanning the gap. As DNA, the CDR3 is TGCAGCGTTGCTAGGAGCGCTGAAGCTTTCTTT. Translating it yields CSVARSAEAFF.

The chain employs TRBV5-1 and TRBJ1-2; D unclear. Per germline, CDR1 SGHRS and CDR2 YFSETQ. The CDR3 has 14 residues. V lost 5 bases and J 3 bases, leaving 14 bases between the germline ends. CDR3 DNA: TGCGCCAGCAGAACCCTAGCAGAAGACTATGGCTACACCTTC. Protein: CASRTLAEDYGYTF.

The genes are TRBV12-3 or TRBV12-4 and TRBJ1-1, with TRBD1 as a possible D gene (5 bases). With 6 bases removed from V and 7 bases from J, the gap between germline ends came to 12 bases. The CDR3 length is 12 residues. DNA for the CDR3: TGTGCCAGCAGGGGACGGACGCTTGAAGCTTTCTTT. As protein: CASRGRTLEAFF.

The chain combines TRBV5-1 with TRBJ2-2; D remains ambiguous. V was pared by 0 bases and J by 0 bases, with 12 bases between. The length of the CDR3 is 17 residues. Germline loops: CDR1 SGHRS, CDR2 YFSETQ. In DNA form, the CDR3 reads TGCGCCAGCAGCTTGGTCGGCAGAAATGCGAACACCGGGGAGCTGTTTTTT. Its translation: CASSLVGRNANTGELFF.